Each of the 17 T cell receptor beta chains below was sequenced from the same sample in a study of T cell responses to AZD1222 COVID-19 vaccine. Sequencing was performed with immunoSEQ multiplex PCR; in TCRdb, only in-frame clones are kept and a portion is missing. This sample has tens of thousands of clones; roughly 91% occur once, and the top ten carry around 24%. Sequencing used peripheral blood, obtained on day 0 of AZD1222 vaccination. These receptors were collected from an adult in good health.

The CDR3 bases are TGTGCCTGGAGTCCACCCCCGGTTTTCAATCAGCCCCAGCATTTT. It is translated as CAWSPPPVFNQPQHF. The J gene is TRBJ1-5, the V gene TRBV30; D ambiguous. The CDR3 has 15 amino acids. The germline V gene encodes CDR1 GTSNPN and CDR2 SVGIG (reference sequence). V was pared by 2 bases and J by 3 bases, with 14 bases between.

This sequence joins TRBV30 and TRBJ2-7, with 8 nucleotides matching TRBD1. This CDR3 region has 11 residues. The ends lost 2 bases at V and 7 bases at J; junction bases unmatched: 1. Germline assignment: CDR1 GTSNPN and CDR2 SVGIG (reference sequence). The CDR3 DNA sequence: TGTGCCTGGAGTACAGGGGGTGAGCAGTACTTC. Protein sequence: CAWSTGGEQYF.

The J gene is TRBJ2-3, the V gene TRBV9; the D gene is possibly TRBD2 (5 bases). The CDR3 totals 14 residues. CDR1 and CDR2 (germline): SGDLS, YYNGEE. Between the trimmed V and J ends, which lost 6 bases and 6 bases, there was a span of 17 bases. CDR3 sequence reads: CASTLRGNADTQYF. The DNA of the CDR3 is TGTGCCAGCACCCTCCGGGGAAACGCTGATACGCAGTATTTT.

This sequence joins TRBV6-5 and TRBJ1-1; D might be TRBD1 (5 bases). Germline V gene sequence: CDR1 MNHEY, CDR2 SVGAGI. The CDR3 has 14 amino acids. Between the trimmed V and J ends, which lost 0 bases and 7 bases, there was a span of 12 bases. The CDR3: CASSYSPGGDEAFF. CDR3 nucleotides: TGTGCCAGCAGTTACTCCCCCGGGGGAGATGAAGCTTTCTTT.

The chain links TRBV24-1 to TRBJ2-1, with 9 positions matching TRBD1. The CDR3 is made up of 15 amino acids. From germline, CDR1 is KGHDR and CDR2 SFDVKD. The J segment lost 7 bases and the V segment lost 4 bases, leaving 7 bases of the junction unmatched. CDR3 sequence: CATSDIRDRANEQFF. The CDR3 DNA is TGTGCCACCAGTGACATCCGGGACAGGGCTAATGAGCAGTTCTTC.

The chain is built from TRBV5-1 and TRBJ2-1; TRBD2 matches 10 bases. CDR3 length equals 16 residues. Germline assignment: CDR1 SGHRS and CDR2 YFSETQ. V trimming: 1 base; J trimming: 1 base; junction bases outside the gene matches: 2. CDR3 DNA sequence: TGCGCCAGCAGCTTGTTTAGCGGGGGGTCCTACAATGAGCAGTTCTTC. It specifies CASSLFSGGSYNEQFF.

The chain joins TRBV7-9 to TRBJ1-3; D might be TRBD1 (5 bases). Germline V gene sequence: CDR1 SEHNR, CDR2 FQNEAQ (reference sequence). This CDR3 spans 15 amino acids. V was cut by 5 bases and J by 0 bases, with 11 bases left in between. For the CDR3, the DNA is TGTGCCAGCAGCATCGGGACGACCTCTGGAAACACCATATATTTT. Translation: CASSIGTTSGNTIYF.

CDR3 DNA sequence: TGTGCCAGCAGCCCTCAGGGAAACACCATATATTTT. Translating it yields CASSPQGNTIYF. V and J are TRBV7-9 and TRBJ1-3; D uncertain. V lost 5 bases and J lost 4, with 6 bases in between. The CDR3 extends over 12 amino acids. CDR1 and CDR2 from the germline V gene are SEHNR and FQNEAQ (reference sequence).

The rearrangement links TRBV7-3 to TRBJ2-6, with unresolved D. Germline CDR1 SGHTA, CDR2 FQGTGA. The CDR3 sequence is 17 residues long. V lost 4 bases, J lost 0 bases, and 13 bases lay in between. CDR3 residues: CASSSTVTSSGANVLTF. The CDR3 nucleotides read TGTGCCAGCAGCTCCACCGTCACGAGCTCTGGGGCCAACGTCCTGACTTTC.

This rearrangement joins TRBV19 to TRBJ1-6; D is uncertain. V lost 6 bases and J lost 7, with 7 bases in between. Germline CDR1 LNHDA, CDR2 SQIVND (reference sequence). The CDR3 is 12 amino acids. The CDR3 protein is CASSLTNSPLHF. Written as DNA, the CDR3 is TGTGCCAGTAGCCTAACCAATTCACCCCTCCACTTT.

The genes are TRBV18 and TRBJ1-1, with D unresolved. Germline V CDR1 and CDR2: KGHSH, LQKENI. V lost 3 bases and J lost 1, with 9 bases in between. There are 14 residues in the CDR3. CDR3 protein: CASSPVKGNTEAFF. For the CDR3, the DNA is TGTGCCAGCTCACCGGTAAAAGGGAACACTGAAGCTTTCTTT.

The chain has TRBV7-2 and TRBJ1-6; D may be TRBD1 (5 bases). Trimming took off 0 bases at V and 8 bases at J, with 11 bases between the two ends. The CDR3 loop spans 15 amino acids. CDR1 is SGHTA, CDR2 FQGNSA, per germline. CDR3 bases: TGTGCCAGCAGCTTAGCGGACACCCCCCATTCACCCCTCCACTTT. This translates into CASSLADTPHSPLHF.

The chain links TRBV12-5 to TRBJ1-1; the D is unclear. CDR1 is LGHNT, CDR2 FRNRAP, per germline. The CDR3 is 19 residues long. The ends were cut back, 0 bases at V and 5 bases at J, with 25 bases in the middle. Here the CDR3 reads CASGLVGGRAPEMRTEAFF. CDR3 nucleotides: TGTGCTAGTGGTTTGGTAGGAGGGAGGGCTCCCGAGATGAGGACTGAAGCTTTCTTT.

The chain couples TRBV19 to TRBJ1-1; 7 bases fit TRBD1. Germline CDR1 reads LNHDA; CDR2 reads SQIVND (reference sequence). Unmatched junction bases numbered 4, after V lost 4 bases and J lost 8 bases. There are 12 residues in the CDR3. The CDR3 protein is CASSKGDSEAFF. CDR3 nucleotide sequence: TGTGCCAGTAGTAAGGGGGACAGCGAAGCTTTCTTT.

This clone was counted a single time. V gene TRBV6-1 combines with J gene TRBJ1-2; TRBD1 aligns across 7 bases. Germline V gene lookup returns CDR1 MNHNS and CDR2 SASEGT. This CDR3 has 13 residues. V dropped 6 bases and J dropped 12; count of bases not matched to a gene: 13. The CDR3 coding sequence is TGTGCCAGCAGCGAAATAGTAGGGGGCCAGCACACCTTC. Encoded protein: CASSEIVGGQHTF.

The CDR3 sequence is CSVEEGGYEQFF. The CDR3 DNA reads as TGCAGCGTTGAAGAAGGGGGGTATGAGCAGTTCTTC. V gene TRBV29-1 combines with J gene TRBJ2-1; D may match TRBD1 or TRBD2 (6 bases each). Germline CDR1 is SQVTM and CDR2 is ANQGSEA. The CDR3 totals 12 residues. Trimming took 0 bases from V and 8 from J, leaving 8 bases between them.

The DNA for the CDR3 is TGTGCCAGCAGCCCGGGAGTGGGGGTATCGAATCAGCCCCAGCATTTT. Its protein is CASSPGVGVSNQPQHF. This chain joins TRBV3-1 (or the pseudogene TRBV3-2) and TRBJ1-5; a weak D match, TRBD1 (5 bases). CDR3 length: 16 amino acids. CDR1 is LGHDT and CDR2 is YNNKEL in the germline V gene (reference sequence). Trimming left V 4 bases short and J 4 bases short, with 17 bases between.